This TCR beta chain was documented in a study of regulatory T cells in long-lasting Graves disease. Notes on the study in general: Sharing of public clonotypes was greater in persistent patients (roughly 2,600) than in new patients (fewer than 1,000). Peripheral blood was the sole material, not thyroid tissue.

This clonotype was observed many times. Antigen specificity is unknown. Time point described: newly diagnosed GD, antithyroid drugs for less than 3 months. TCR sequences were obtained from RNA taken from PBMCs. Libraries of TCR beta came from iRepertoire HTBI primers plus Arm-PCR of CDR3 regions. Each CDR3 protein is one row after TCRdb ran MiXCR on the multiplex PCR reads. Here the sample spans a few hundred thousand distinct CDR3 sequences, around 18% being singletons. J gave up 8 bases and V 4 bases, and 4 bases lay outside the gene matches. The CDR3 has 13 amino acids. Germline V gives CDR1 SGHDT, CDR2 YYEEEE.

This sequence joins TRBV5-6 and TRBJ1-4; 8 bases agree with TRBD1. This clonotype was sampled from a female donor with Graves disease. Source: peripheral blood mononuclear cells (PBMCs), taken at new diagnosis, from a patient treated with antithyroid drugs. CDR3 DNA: TGTGCCAGCAGCCCGGGACAGGCCGAAAAACTGTTTTTT. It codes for CASSPGQAEKLFF.